The 5 T cell receptor beta chains listed next were all sequenced from one sample in a study of HIV-infected children after antiretroviral therapy interruption. Treatment given: PENTA 11 planned treatment interruption arm or continuous ART arm. Unique molecular identifiers were included in an RNA-based 3' RACE TCR library. TCRdb reanalysed the 3' RACE reads using MiXCR and keeps one entry per CDR3 protein. The sample includes 15,000 to 16,000 distinct CDR3 sequences, about 3.4% of them seen just once. Here the sequenced sample was CD45RA+ CD4+ T cells from PBMCs, taken from a donor given antiretroviral therapy, either interrupted or continuous. This sample's subset: naive CD4+ CD45RA+ CD45RO- T cells. All receptors derive from a child aged 2-17 years with HIV.

At least ten counts were recorded for this clonotype. The chain couples TRBV6-8 to TRBJ1-1, with 7 bases that match TRBD1. CDR1 and CDR2 (germline): MNHGY, SAAAGT. V lost 2 bases and J lost 0; bases outside the gene matches: 9. CDR3 length equals 17 residues. CDR3 sequence reads: CASSYQVVGQMNTEAFF. The CDR3 DNA sequence: TGTGCCAGCAGTTACCAGGTGGTGGGACAGATGAACACTGAAGCTTTCTTT.

Comment on this clonotype: A clone one base away is much larger, so this may be a read error. This sequence joins TRBV1 and TRBJ1-4. TRBV1 is marked as a pseudogene. The CDR3 is 17 amino acids. CDR3 sequence reads: CASITRVASQPSEKLFF. The CDR3, as DNA: TGTGCCAGCATCACCCGCGTCGCTTCCCAGCCGTCAGAAAAACTGTTTTTT.

This clonotype was seen ten or more times. The gene calls are TRBV20-1 and TRBJ2-7, with TRBD1 identical over 7 bases. The CDR3 extends over 15 amino acids. Germline CDR1 reads DFQATT; CDR2 reads SNEGSKA (reference sequence). Trimming took 3 bases from V and 5 from J; bases not matched to a gene: 13. The CDR3 sequence: CSARNLGTVRHEQYF. The CDR3 DNA reads as TGCAGTGCTAGGAACCTAGGGACAGTAAGACACGAGCAGTACTTC.

At least ten counts were recorded for this clonotype. The chain employs TRBV9 and TRBJ1-1; D not certain. The CDR3 sequence is 12 residues long. Trimming stripped 5 bases from V and 7 bases from J, with 12 bases between. The germline gives CDR1 SGDLS, CDR2 YYNGEE. Here the CDR3 DNA reads TGTGCCAGCAGACAAATGGACGGTGAAGCTTTCTTT. It is translated as CASRQMDGEAFF.

This clonotype was counted many times. The gene calls are TRBV24-1 and TRBJ2-3; 8 nucleotides align to TRBD2. Per the germline V gene, CDR1 is KGHDR and CDR2 is SFDVKD. This CDR3 region has 14 residues. The ends lost 4 bases at V and 8 bases at J; junction bases unmatched: 7. This CDR3 reads CATSDPGLAPTQYF. The CDR3 DNA follows: TGTGCCACCAGTGACCCCGGACTAGCACCTACGCAGTATTTT.